This T cell receptor (beta chain) is from a study of beta chain features in type 1 diabetes. Study conclusions and caveats: Moderate yet significant TCRB CDR3 shortening was seen in Type 1 diabetes patients in all four CD4+ subsets. The naive, central memory and Treg TCRB repertoires looked more alike in patients than they did in healthy donors. Fewer junction insertions and more nucleotide deletions appeared in type 1 diabetes patients. PCR might favor shorter templates, but any such skew would affect patients and controls equally.

What was sequenced were expressed TCRB transcripts, since all of the isolated RNA had been reverse transcribed. The repertoire was sequenced with immunoSEQ multiplex PCR; TCRdb's copy has only in-frame clones and lacks some. The sample consists of 200,000 to 250,000 clones, 11% to 15% of them appearing once. The CDR3 consists of 16 residues. Germline-derived CDR1 and CDR2 are KGHSH and LQKENI. After removal of 6 bases from V and 1 base from J, the junction contained 9 bases not matched to a gene. Turning to this clone: Antigen: not known.

The chain recombines TRBV18 with TRBJ2-5, with 9 bases identical to TRBD2. This clonotype was sampled from a man aged 30 to 39 with type 1 diabetes. Sequencing was done on a sample of naive CD4+ T cells from blood. This CDR3 reads CASSQVAGGVQETQYF. In DNA, the CDR3 is TGTGCCAGCTCCCAAGTCGCGGGGGGGGTCCAAGAGACCCAGTACTTC.